This TCR beta chain was sequenced in a study of control samples from healthy donors and cancer patients. This CDR3 comprises 16 residues. The V end was cut by 0 bases, the J end by 0 bases, with 9 bases between. Germline V CDR1 and CDR2: MNHEY, SVGAGI. The protocol was immunoSEQ multiplex PCR, while the TCRdb copy is restricted to in-frame clones and leaves out a portion. This sample has 160,000 or so clones; nearly 95% occur once, and the top ten carry 2% to 2.5%. Sample: blood. The chain carries TRBV6-5 and TRBJ1-3; a weak D match, TRBD1 (5 bases). The receptor was derived from a man aged 50-59 years in good health. In DNA form, the CDR3 reads TGTGCCAGCAGTTACTCGGGACTCTTCTCTGGAAACACCATATATTTT. It translates to CASSYSGLFSGNTIYF.